The 24 T cell receptor beta chains below come from one sample, sequenced in a study of early T cells in non-severe SARS-CoV-2 infection. TCRdb fed the 5' RACE reads into MiXCR, producing one record per CDR3 protein. The repertoire holds about 53,000 distinct CDR3 sequences, with about 12% as singletons. Sequences were derived from whole blood, sampled at baseline. Receptors were obtained from an adult who was a healthcare worker with PCR-confirmed SARS-CoV-2 infection or an uninfected control (not recorded which).

The chain uses TRBV4-1 and TRBJ2-7, with D unresolved. This CDR3 comprises 13 residues. V gave up 0 bases and J gave up 6 bases, with 9 bases separating them. CDR1 is MGHRA, CDR2 YSYEKL, per germline. This CDR3 reads CASSQDRSSEQYF. DNA for the CDR3: TGCGCCAGCAGCCAAGACAGGTCGTCCGAGCAGTACTTC.

In this sample, this clonotype turned up a few times. V gene TRBV19 combines with J gene TRBJ2-6; 8 positions match TRBD1. Losses at the gene ends were 5 bases for V and 4 bases for J; bases not matched to a gene: 7. Germline V gene lookup returns CDR1 LNHDA and CDR2 SQIVND (reference sequence). The CDR3 is made up of 16 amino acids. The CDR3 DNA reads as TGTGCCAGTAGTGTTCAGGGGGCTGGAGGGGCCAACGTCCTGACTTTC. This sequence encodes CASSVQGAGGANVLTF.

The chain links TRBV4-1 to TRBJ2-7, with 7 nucleotides matching TRBD1. Unmatched junction bases numbered 5, after V lost 6 bases and J lost 3 bases. CDR1 MGHRA and CDR2 YSYEKL come from the germline V gene. CDR3 length: 13 amino acids. CDR3 region: CASSPGTDYEQYF. The CDR3 nucleotides are TGCGCCAGCAGTCCCGGGACAGACTACGAGCAGTACTTC.

V gene TRBV19 combines with J gene TRBJ2-7; maybe TRBD2 (6 bases). Germline CDR1 is LNHDA and CDR2 is SQIVND (reference sequence). V was shortened by 6 bases and J by 4 bases, with 16 bases between the two germline ends. CDR3 size: 14 residues. CDR3 DNA sequence: TGTGCCAGTAGCGGAGGGGTTGGAGGATACGAGCAGTACTTC. Translating gives CASSGGVGGYEQYF.

This clonotype was picked up many times. The chain carries TRBV18 and TRBJ1-3, with D hard to call. CDR1 is KGHSH and CDR2 is LQKENI in the germline V gene. With 6 bases removed from V and 9 bases from J, the gap between germline ends came to 18 bases. This CDR3 spans 14 amino acids. The CDR3 sequence is CASSPGLGGSTIYF. The CDR3 nucleotides are TGTGCCAGCTCCCCGGGTCTCGGCGGGAGCACCATATATTTT.

This clonotype was detected a few times. The chain links TRBV12-3 or TRBV12-4 to TRBJ1-4; possibly TRBD1 for D (5 bases). The CDR3 sequence is 17 residues long. Trimming took 6 bases from V and 0 from J, leaving 17 bases between them. In nucleotides, the CDR3 is TGTGCCAGCAGACCCGGGGAGGGGAGAGCAACTAATGAAAAACTGTTTTTT. This sequence encodes CASRPGEGRATNEKLFF.

The chain uses TRBV6-1 and TRBJ2-7; D unclear. In germline, CDR1 is MNHNS, CDR2 SASEGT. V lost 3 bases and J lost 5, with 14 bases in between. This CDR3 has 14 residues. This CDR3 is CASSDYPFRDEQYF. The CDR3 coding sequence is TGTGCCAGCAGTGACTATCCGTTTAGGGACGAGCAGTACTTC.

This clonotype came up a few times. The chain carries TRBV6-6 and TRBJ2-7; D is perhaps TRBD1 (6 bases). Germline V gene sequence: CDR1 MNHNY, CDR2 SVGAGI (reference sequence). V was pared by 6 bases and J by 6 bases, with 24 bases between. There are 16 residues in the CDR3. This chain's CDR3 is CASSPLPGSGEGEQYF. For the CDR3, the DNA is TGTGCCAGCAGCCCCCTTCCCGGGTCAGGGGAAGGCGAGCAGTACTTC.

Many counts were recorded for this clonotype. The CDR3 nucleotides read TGTGCCAGCAGCCCCCGCCGGCAGGGGAGGACTGAAGCTTTCTTT. It translates to CASSPRRQGRTEAFF. The rearrangement uses TRBV7-9 and TRBJ1-1, with D perhaps TRBD1 (6 bases). This CDR3 comprises 15 residues. The V gene's germline CDR1 is SEHNR and CDR2 FQNEAQ (reference sequence). Trimming cost V 5 bases and J 5 bases, with 18 bases left between them.

V and J are TRBV7-6 and TRBJ2-7; D assignment may be TRBD1 or TRBD2 (6 bases each). The V end was cut by 1 base, the J end by 6 bases, with 16 bases between. Germline loops: CDR1 SGHVS, CDR2 FNYEAQ. The CDR3 spans 15 residues. In DNA form, the CDR3 reads TGTGCCAGCAGCTTAGATCCGGGGGCGCTTCGCGAGCAGTACTTC. It translates to CASSLDPGALREQYF.

The genes are TRBV4-1 and TRBJ2-1, with D unresolved. Germline-derived CDR1 and CDR2 are MGHRA and YSYEKL. V shed 0 bases and J shed 10 bases, with 13 bases lying between them. The CDR3 loop spans 14 amino acids. In DNA form, the CDR3 reads TGCGCCAGCAGCCAAGACGATGTTAGTCCAGAGCAGTTCTTC. It yields the protein CASSQDDVSPEQFF.

Ten or more counts support this clonotype. In DNA, the CDR3 is TGTGCCAGCCTCCCGAGGGGGACCCCTAACTATGGCTACACCTTC. It yields the protein CASLPRGTPNYGYTF. V usage is TRBV12-3 or TRBV12-4 and J usage is TRBJ1-2; TRBD1 might be the D (6 bases). The CDR3 contains 15 residues. V was clipped by 8 bases and J by 0 bases, with 16 bases between them.

J is TRBJ2-1 and V is TRBV7-9, with 7 bases aligning to TRBD2. The CDR3 sequence is 16 residues long. CDR1 and CDR2 (germline): SEHNR, FQNEAQ (reference sequence). The junction had 14 bases not matched to a gene; V was cut back by 4 bases and J by 8 bases. CDR3 protein: CASSSSGTNYRDEQFF. DNA for the CDR3: TGTGCCAGCAGCTCATCCGGGACTAACTATCGGGATGAGCAGTTCTTC.

The chain is built from TRBV12-3 or TRBV12-4 and TRBJ2-1, with 9 bases aligning to TRBD2. This CDR3 has 15 residues. J was trimmed by 6 bases and V by 5 bases; bases with no gene match: 8. The CDR3 region is CASSTLAGIFNEQFF. In DNA, the CDR3 is TGTGCCAGCAGTACCCTAGCGGGGATCTTCAATGAGCAGTTCTTC.

This clonotype was counted ten times or more. J is TRBJ2-1 and V is TRBV7-3; tentatively, D is TRBD2 (5 bases). There are 13 residues in the CDR3. Germline V lookup: CDR1 SGHTA, CDR2 FQGTGA. With 2 bases removed from V and 10 bases from J, the gap between germline ends came to 12 bases. In DNA form, the CDR3 reads TGTGCCAGCAGCTTAGGAGGCGGGTGGGAGCAGTTCTTC. Protein product: CASSLGGGWEQFF.

At least ten counts were recorded for this clonotype. This chain links TRBV6-4 with TRBJ1-6; D not certain. Germline assignment: CDR1 MRHNA and CDR2 SNTAGT. The CDR3 spans 13 residues. The germline V and J ends were trimmed by 3 bases and 5 bases, with 5 bases remaining between them. The DNA for the CDR3 is TGTGCCAGCAGTGAAGGAGATAATTCACCCCTCCACTTT. Its translation: CASSEGDNSPLHF.

CDR3 bases: TGTGCCAGCAGTTTCCGACAGGGGAAGGGTGAGCAGTTCTTC. Protein product: CASSFRQGKGEQFF. J is TRBJ2-1 and V is TRBV12-3 or TRBV12-4; TRBD1 matches at 8 bases. The CDR3 contains 14 residues. The trim removed 3 bases at V and 9 bases at J, leaving 7 bases unmatched.

This clonotype appeared a few times. At one of its ends the junction is not consistent with the germline gene, which may arise from a read error. The CDR3 DNA follows: TGTGCCAGCTCCACAGGGGGTAACGTCGCCGGGGAGCTGCTTTTT. This encodes CASSTGGNVAGELLF. The chain couples TRBV12-3 or TRBV12-4 to TRBJ2-2; 8 positions agree with TRBD1. CDR3 length equals 15 residues.

This clonotype was seen a few times. The chain uses TRBV6-6 and TRBJ2-3, with 9 bases matching TRBD1. The CDR3 is 16 residues long. The J segment lost 2 bases and the V segment lost 4 bases, leaving 7 bases of the junction unmatched. Germline-derived CDR1 and CDR2 are MNHNY and SVGAGI (reference sequence). The CDR3 reads CASSLQGAENTDTQYF. CDR3 in DNA: TGTGCCAGCAGTTTACAGGGGGCGGAGAACACAGATACGCAGTATTTT.

The chain couples TRBV7-2 to TRBJ1-3; a weak D match, TRBD1 (6 bases). Germline V gives CDR1 SGHTA, CDR2 FQGNSA. V was shortened by 5 bases and J by 2 bases, with 13 bases between the two germline ends. CDR3 length equals 15 residues. The CDR3 DNA is TGTGCCAGCAGCCCTTACCAGGGGACTGGAAACACCATATATTTT. It translates to CASSPYQGTGNTIYF.

The table lists this clonotype with a few counts. V usage is TRBV20-1 and J usage is TRBJ1-5, with a tentative D call TRBD1 (5 bases). Trimming removed 6 bases from V and 3 bases from J, with 15 bases in between. This CDR3 region has 14 residues. Germline V CDR1 and CDR2: DFQATT, SNEGSKA (reference sequence). The DNA of the CDR3 is TGCAGTGCCACCCAGGGAGGGGCCAATCAGCCCCAGCATTTT. Protein: CSATQGGANQPQHF.

This CDR3 is CSVAGTTYEQYF. CDR3 nucleotide sequence: TGCAGCGTTGCCGGGACTACCTACGAGCAGTACTTC. The chain joins TRBV29-1 to TRBJ2-7; 7 bases are shared with TRBD2. V lost 4 bases and J lost 2; bases outside the gene matches: 2. CDR3 size: 12 residues. Germline V gene sequence: CDR1 SQVTM, CDR2 ANQGSEA.

The table lists this clonotype with a few counts. This chain joins TRBV20-1 and TRBJ1-5; D is ambiguous. Germline CDR1 is DFQATT and CDR2 is SNEGSKA (reference sequence). V was trimmed by 6 bases and J by 5 bases, leaving 14 bases between them. This CDR3 region has 13 residues. The CDR3 DNA sequence: TGCAGTGCATCTCGGCAGTATCATCAGCCCCAGCATTTT. It codes for CSASRQYHQPQHF.

CDR3 DNA sequence: TGTGCCAGCACCCTAGTCCCCGGTGCGGCTGGCTACACCTTC. Residues: CASTLVPGAAGYTF. The chain combines TRBV12-3 or TRBV12-4 with TRBJ1-2, with D unresolved. Trimming left V 7 bases short and J 7 bases short, with 19 bases between. The CDR3 length is 14 residues.